The clone carrying this TCR beta chain is labeled medium-sized (0.01 to 0.1%). Germline V gene lookup returns CDR1 LGHNA and CDR2 YNFKEQ. Trimming shortened V by 4 bases and J by 0 bases, and 10 bases separated the two germline ends. CDR3 size: 14 residues. TCRdb re-analysed the 5' RACE reads in MiXCR, keeping a single row per CDR3 protein. Of roughly 45,000 distinct CDR3 sequences detected, 20% to 25% appear once; the ten largest clones hold approximately 4.1%. The sorted Tregs were CD4+CD25+CD127-/low cells. This TCR was recovered from a female donor with breast cancer. Sequencing was carried out using Tregs sorted from blood. The rearrangement joins TRBV4-2 to TRBJ2-7; D is unclear. CDR3 loop: CASSPRTVSYEQYF. Here the CDR3 DNA reads TGTGCCAGCAGCCCAAGGACGGTCTCCTACGAGCAGTACTTC.